The clone carrying this TCR beta chain was recorded once. Its antigen is still unknown. Genes and germline come from the mouse. The DNA ends 1 residue before the CDR3 does, and the rest of the CDR3 is filled in from the germline J gene. This specimen comes from a study of tissue T cells after allogeneic stem cell transplantation. Findings and limits, study-wide: Within patients, tissue anatomy strongly shaped TCR repertoire composition.

This CDR3 comprises 13 residues. Deletions cut 0 bases from V and 3 bases from J, with 7 bases between. The V gene's germline CDR1 is GKSSPN and CDR2 SITVG. Sequenced by immunoSEQ multiplex PCR; TCRdb stores in-frame clones only, minus some. The sample carries some 48,000 clones, around 72% recorded once. The V gene is TRBV31, the J gene TRBJ2-5; D unclear. The sample taken for sequencing was sorted cells pooled from one or two spleens. The clonotype comes from a pool of C57BL/6 mice in good health. Incomplete CDR3 DNA: TGTGCCTGGAGTCTAGCACATCAAGACACCCAGTAC. It specifies CAWSLAHQDTQY. The complete CDR3 sequence is CAWSLAHQDTQYF. The entire variable domain, with the rest obtained from reference TRBV31 and TRBJ2-5, is as follows: AQTIHQWPVAEIKAVGSPLSLGCTIKGKSSPNLYWYWQATGGTLQQLFYSITVGQVESVVQLNLSASRPKDDQFILSTEKLLLSHSGFYLCAWSLAHQDTQYFGPGTRLLVL.